These 22 T cell receptor beta chains were sequenced from one sample in a study of OX40 agonist ivuxolimab in advanced cancers. Here immunoSEQ multiplex PCR was the method, and the copy in TCRdb shows in-frame clones only, minus some. The sample includes under 20,000 clones, about 70% of them seen just once. The sequences come from CD4+ or CD8+ T cells sorted from blood, collected in a trial of the OX40 agonist ivuxolimab. The receptors derive from an adult with an advanced solid tumor such as melanoma, head and neck, liver or kidney cancer.

The V and J genes are TRBV10-3 and TRBJ2-7; D may be TRBD1 (6 bases). Trimming took 0 bases from V and 4 from J, leaving 25 bases between them. Germline values: CDR1 ENHRY, CDR2 SYGVKD. This CDR3 comprises 19 residues. The CDR3 bases are TGTGCCATCAGTGAGTCGAGGGTTGGGGCTCAGGGACAACCGTACGAGCAGTACTTC. Protein sequence: CAISESRVGAQGQPYEQYF.

The chain uses TRBV7-9 and TRBJ2-7; D remains ambiguous. The CDR3 has 12 amino acids. The ends were cut back, 2 bases at V and 7 bases at J, with 9 bases in the middle. Looked up from germline, CDR1 is SEHNR and CDR2 is FQNEAQ (reference sequence). The CDR3 protein is CASSLWGGEQYF. CDR3 coding DNA: TGTGCCAGCAGCTTATGGGGTGGGGAGCAGTACTTC.

The V and J genes are TRBV5-4 and TRBJ2-7; D is possibly TRBD2 (5 bases). Germline CDR1 SGHNT, CDR2 YYREEE (reference sequence). Deletions cut 4 bases from V and 2 bases from J, with 16 bases between. This CDR3 spans 15 amino acids. CDR3 protein: CASSHLGDPPYEQYF. Written as DNA, the CDR3 is TGTGCCAGCAGCCACTTGGGAGATCCCCCCTACGAGCAGTACTTC.

The chain carries TRBV11-2 and TRBJ1-1; no reliable D call. Germline CDR1 is SGHAT and CDR2 is FQNNGV. The CDR3 loop spans 14 amino acids. V gave up 1 base and J gave up 1 base, with 7 bases separating them. The CDR3 loop reads CASSLGAENTEAFF. Here the CDR3 DNA reads TGTGCCAGCAGCTTAGGAGCAGAGAACACTGAAGCTTTCTTT.

This clone has just one count. This chain connects TRBV27 to TRBJ2-5; 7 nucleotides match TRBD2. The CDR3 is 11 residues long. The germline gives CDR1 MNHEY, CDR2 SMNVEV (reference sequence). Trimming at V came to 8 bases and at J to 4 bases, leaving 1 base not matched to a gene. CDR3 amino acids: CASWGGETQYF. Here the CDR3 DNA reads TGTGCCAGCTGGGGGGGAGAGACCCAGTACTTC.

CDR3 nucleotides: TGTGCCAGCAGCTTGGCTGGGGGGCGCGACTACGAGCAGTACTTC. Protein: CASSLAGGRDYEQYF. This chain joins TRBV4-2 and TRBJ2-7; D tentatively fits TRBD1 or TRBD2 (6 bases each). CDR1 LGHNA and CDR2 YNFKEQ come from the germline V gene. This CDR3 contains 15 residues. Deletions cut 5 bases from V and 3 bases from J, with 17 bases between.

The CDR3 nucleotides read TGTGCCAGCAGCCAAGTCGGTTTTAACAATGAGCAGTTCTTC. Residues: CASSQVGFNNEQFF. The chain uses TRBV4-2 and TRBJ2-1; no clear D. Trimming removed 1 base from V and 5 bases from J, with 9 bases in between. CDR1 and CDR2 from the germline V gene are LGHNA and YNFKEQ. The CDR3 is made up of 14 amino acids.

This clone was detected only once. The chain couples TRBV4-1 to TRBJ2-1; 10 bases fit TRBD2. This CDR3 is built from 16 residues. CDR1 MGHRA and CDR2 YSYEKL come from the germline V gene. With 1 base clipped from V and 8 bases from J, the junction kept 8 bases outside the gene matches. This CDR3 reads CASSQGGGGTSDEQFF. The CDR3 DNA is TGCGCCAGCAGCCAAGGTGGCGGGGGGACTAGCGATGAGCAGTTCTTC.

This rearrangement joins TRBV28 to TRBJ2-1, with TRBD2 matching over 10 bases. The CDR3 runs to 14 residues. The J segment lost 4 bases and the V segment lost 7 bases, leaving 4 bases of the junction unmatched. The V gene's germline CDR1 is MDHEN and CDR2 SYDVKM. CDR3 region: CASIGLAEYNEQFF. DNA of the CDR3: TGTGCCAGCATAGGACTAGCGGAGTACAATGAGCAGTTCTTC.

The rearrangement joins TRBV29-1 to TRBJ2-5, with 8 bases fitting TRBD1. Germline V CDR1 and CDR2: SQVTM, ANQGSEA. V lost 7 bases to trimming and J lost 4 bases; unmatched junction nucleotides: 5. The CDR3 sequence is 12 residues long. The CDR3 DNA follows: TGCAGCGGATGGACAGGGTCAGAGACCCAGTACTTC. This codes for CSGWTGSETQYF.

The V gene is TRBV7-2, the J gene TRBJ1-3; 9 nucleotides line up with TRBD1. This CDR3 spans 16 amino acids. V shed 5 bases, J shed 3 bases, and the junction held 8 bases outside the gene matches. Germline V CDR1 and CDR2: SGHTA, FQGNSA. The CDR3 DNA reads as TGTGCCAGCAGCCCCTGCACGACAGGGGGTGGAAACACCATATATTTT. Translation gives CASSPCTTGGGNTIYF.

This clone is classed as medium-sized (0.01 to 0.1%). This rearrangement joins TRBV6-1 to TRBJ1-1, with no clear D. The CDR3 runs to 14 residues. The V end lost 0 bases, the J end lost 1 base, and 6 bases lay between the germline ends. Germline lookup yields CDR1 MNHNS and CDR2 SASEGT. The CDR3 sequence: CASSEAPENTEAFF. Here the CDR3 DNA reads TGTGCCAGCAGTGAAGCGCCCGAGAACACTGAAGCTTTCTTT.

The chain has TRBV27 and TRBJ1-5, with D unclear. Germline V gene data show CDR1 as MNHEY and CDR2 as SMNVEV (reference sequence). The CDR3 loop spans 13 amino acids. The ends were cut back, 5 bases at V and 5 bases at J, with 10 bases in the middle. The CDR3 region is CASSTGDYQPQHF. In DNA form, the CDR3 reads TGTGCCAGCAGTACCGGGGATTATCAGCCCCAGCATTTT.

The chain combines TRBV6-5 with TRBJ2-7, with D hard to call. This CDR3 is built from 16 residues. The germline V and J ends were trimmed by 0 bases and 1 base, with 13 bases remaining between them. Germline CDR1 and CDR2: MNHEY and SVGAGI. CDR3 bases: TGTGCCAGCAGTTACTCGGCCGGTTCACCTTCCTACGAGCAGTACTTC. Translated: CASSYSAGSPSYEQYF.

The CDR3 spells CASSFLAGVGSTDTQYF. The CDR3 nucleotides read TGTGCCAGCAGCTTCCTAGCGGGAGTTGGTAGCACAGATACGCAGTATTTT. The genes are TRBV11-2 and TRBJ2-3; 10 bases are shared with TRBD2. This CDR3 is 17 amino acids long. The V segment lost 3 bases and the J segment 0 bases; nucleotides outside the gene matches: 6. Germline-derived CDR1 and CDR2 are SGHAT and FQNNGV. Variable domain in full (rest from reference TRBV11-2 and TRBJ2-3): EAGVAQSPRYKIIEKRQSVAFWCNPISGHATLYWYQQILGQGPKLLIQFQNNGVVDDSQLPKDRFSAERLKGVDSTLKIQPAKLEDSAVYLCASSFLAGVGSTDTQYFGPGTRLTVL.

This clone was seen only a few times. DNA of the CDR3: TGTGCCAGCAGTTACGACGCCTTAAAGACCCAGTACTTC. Protein sequence: CASSYDALKTQYF. The chain joins TRBV6-6 to TRBJ2-5, with no clear D. The germline CDR1 and CDR2 sequences are MNHNY and SVGAGI (reference sequence). The length of the CDR3 is 13 residues. V lost 2 bases and J 6 bases, leaving 10 bases between the germline ends.

This clone was seen only a few times. The chain couples TRBV10-3 to TRBJ1-4, with TRBD1 identical over 7 bases. Germline V lookup: CDR1 ENHRY, CDR2 SYGVKD. V lost 0 bases, J lost 12 bases, and 13 bases stayed unmatched. The CDR3 is 16 amino acids. CDR3 amino acids: CAISESRGRVGIELFF. CDR3 DNA sequence: TGTGCCATCAGTGAGTCGAGGGGGCGAGTGGGGATTGAACTGTTTTTT.

This chain joins TRBV7-9 and TRBJ2-1, with unresolved D. In germline, CDR1 is SEHNR, CDR2 FQNEAQ (reference sequence). The CDR3 runs 16 residues. Trimming took 6 bases from V and 3 from J, leaving 18 bases between them. For the CDR3, the DNA is TGTGCCAGCAGTCCCGGGCCGGGTCGGATCTACAATGAGCAGTTCTTC. Translation gives CASSPGPGRIYNEQFF. The full variable domain, with the rest looked up from reference TRBV7-9 and TRBJ2-1, is DTGVSQNPRHKITKRGQNVTFRCDPISEHNRLYWYRQTLGQGPEFLTYFQNEAQLEKSRLLSDRFSAERPKGSFSTLEIQRTEQGDSAMYLCASSPGPGRIYNEQFFGPGTRLTVL.

This clone showed up just a few times. This rearrangement joins TRBV7-3 to TRBJ2-7; a possible D gene is TRBD1 (6 bases). Germline CDR1 reads SGHTA; CDR2 reads FQGTGA. This CDR3 contains 14 residues. The ends were cut back, 0 bases at V and 7 bases at J, with 13 bases in the middle. The CDR3, as DNA: TGTGCCAGCAGCTTAACGGGGGCCTCTGGGGAGCAGTACTTC. It specifies CASSLTGASGEQYF.

The rearrangement links TRBV5-6 to TRBJ2-5; D is unclear. Trimming removed 2 bases at V and 1 base at J, with 9 bases between. The CDR3 length is 14 residues. Germline V gives CDR1 SGHDT, CDR2 YYEEEE. CDR3 nucleotide sequence: TGTGCCAGCAGCTTTCTCCAAGTCCAAGAGACCCAGTACTTC. This translates into CASSFLQVQETQYF.

This chain joins TRBV20-1 and TRBJ2-7; D ambiguous. V was cut by 6 bases and J by 3 bases, with 6 bases left in between. CDR1 DFQATT and CDR2 SNEGSKA come from the germline V gene (reference sequence). The CDR3 sequence is 10 residues long. The CDR3 DNA reads TGCAGTGCCGCCTACTACGAGCAGTACTTC. Amino acids: CSAAYYEQYF.

The gene calls are TRBV6-6 and TRBJ1-1, with unresolved D. Germline V gives CDR1 MNHNY, CDR2 SVGAGI (reference sequence). This CDR3 region has 16 residues. Deletions cut 0 bases from V and 4 bases from J, with 15 bases between. The CDR3 here is CASSYSSLGPLTEAFF. The CDR3, as DNA: TGTGCCAGCAGTTACTCGTCTCTTGGACCCCTCACTGAAGCTTTCTTT.